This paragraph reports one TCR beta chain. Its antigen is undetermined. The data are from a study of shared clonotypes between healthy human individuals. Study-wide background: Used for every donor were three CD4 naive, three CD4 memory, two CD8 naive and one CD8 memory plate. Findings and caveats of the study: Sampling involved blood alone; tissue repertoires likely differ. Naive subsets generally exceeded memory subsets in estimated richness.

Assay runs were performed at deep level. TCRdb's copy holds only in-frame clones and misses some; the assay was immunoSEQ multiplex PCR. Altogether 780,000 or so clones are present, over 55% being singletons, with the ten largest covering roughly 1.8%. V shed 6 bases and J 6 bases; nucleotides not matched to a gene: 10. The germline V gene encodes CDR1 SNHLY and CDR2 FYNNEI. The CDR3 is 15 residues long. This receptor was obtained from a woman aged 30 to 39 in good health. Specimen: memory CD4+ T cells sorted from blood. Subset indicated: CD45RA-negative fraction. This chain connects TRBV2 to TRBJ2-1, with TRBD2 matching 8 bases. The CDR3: CASRSRAGEGNEQFF. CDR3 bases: TGTGCCAGCAGGTCACGAGCGGGAGAAGGCAATGAGCAGTTCTTC.